The text below deals with one TCR beta chain. Its antigen is unknown. CDR1 is LNHNV and CDR2 is YYDKDF in the germline V gene (reference sequence). The V end lost 0 bases, the J end lost 10 bases, and 13 bases lay between the germline ends. The CDR3 covers 15 residues. These data belong to a study of CD8+CD57+ T cells in acquired aplastic anemia. The overall study: The average for DNA from sorted CD4+ and CD8+ cells was 3.2 ug.

General study results and limits: Patients and controls shared under 35 CD8+ CDR3 sequences, which appeared highly expressed in patients and within their immunodominant clones.

Flow cytometry had shown expanded CD8+CD57+ cells in the patients chosen for sequencing. Genomic DNA constituted the template upon which TCR beta VDJ and CDR3 profiling was performed. TCRdb reprocessed the reads with MiXCR, giving one entry per CDR3 protein. The data hold around 200,000 distinct CDR3 sequences, with around 50% observed a single time. This chain joins TRBV15 and TRBJ1-6, with a weak D call TRBD1 (6 bases). Material: sorted CD4+, CD8+, or CD8+CD57+ T cells (not recorded which) from PBMCs. The source is a human donor with aplastic anemia. The CDR3 reads CATSRETRRGSPLHF. The CDR3 region has the DNA TGTGCCACCAGCAGAGAGACAAGGAGGGGGTCACCCCTCCACTTT.